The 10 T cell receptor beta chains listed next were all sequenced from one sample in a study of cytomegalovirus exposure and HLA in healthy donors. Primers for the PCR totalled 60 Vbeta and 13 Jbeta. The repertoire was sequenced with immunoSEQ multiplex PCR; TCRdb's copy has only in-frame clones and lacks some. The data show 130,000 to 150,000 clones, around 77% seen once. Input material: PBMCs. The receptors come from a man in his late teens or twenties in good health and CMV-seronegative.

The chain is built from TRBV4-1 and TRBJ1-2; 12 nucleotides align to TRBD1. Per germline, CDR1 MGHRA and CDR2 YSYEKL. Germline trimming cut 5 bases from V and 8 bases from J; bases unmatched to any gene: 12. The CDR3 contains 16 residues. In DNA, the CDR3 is TGCGCCAGCAGCGCGGGACAGGGGGCTGAGTCGCGCGGCTACACCTTC. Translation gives CASSAGQGAESRGYTF.

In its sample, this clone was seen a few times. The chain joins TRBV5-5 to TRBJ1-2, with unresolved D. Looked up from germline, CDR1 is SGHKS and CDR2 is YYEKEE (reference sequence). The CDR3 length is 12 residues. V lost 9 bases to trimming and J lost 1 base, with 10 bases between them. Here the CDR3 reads CATSELNYGYTF. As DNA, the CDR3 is TGTGCCACCAGTGAGCTTAACTATGGCTACACCTTC.

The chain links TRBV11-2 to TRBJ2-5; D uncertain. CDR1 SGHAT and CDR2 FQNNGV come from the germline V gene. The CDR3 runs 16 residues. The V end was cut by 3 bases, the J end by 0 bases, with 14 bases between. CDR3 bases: TGTGCCAGCAGCTTTTGGAGTTCAGAGAACCAAGAGACCCAGTACTTC. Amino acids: CASSFWSSENQETQYF.

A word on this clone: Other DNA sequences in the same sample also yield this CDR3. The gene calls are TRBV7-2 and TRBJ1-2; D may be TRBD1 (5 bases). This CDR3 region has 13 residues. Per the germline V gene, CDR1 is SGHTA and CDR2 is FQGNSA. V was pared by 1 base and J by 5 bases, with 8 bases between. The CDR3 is CASSLGQGYGYTF. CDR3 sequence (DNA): TGTGCCAGCAGCTTAGGCCAGGGTTATGGCTACACCTTC.

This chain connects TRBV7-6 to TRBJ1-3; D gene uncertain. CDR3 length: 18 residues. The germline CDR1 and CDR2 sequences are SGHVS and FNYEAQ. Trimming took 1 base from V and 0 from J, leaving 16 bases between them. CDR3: CASSLGVIIGSSGNTIYF. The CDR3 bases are TGTGCCAGCAGCTTAGGTGTGATCATCGGGAGCTCTGGAAACACCATATATTTT. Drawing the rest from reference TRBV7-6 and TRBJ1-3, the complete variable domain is GAGVSQSPRYKVTKRGQDVALRCDPISGHVSLYWYRQALGQGPEFLTYFNYEAQQDKSGLPNDRFSAERPEGSISTLTIQRTEQRDSAMYRCASSLGVIIGSSGNTIYFGEGSWLTVV.

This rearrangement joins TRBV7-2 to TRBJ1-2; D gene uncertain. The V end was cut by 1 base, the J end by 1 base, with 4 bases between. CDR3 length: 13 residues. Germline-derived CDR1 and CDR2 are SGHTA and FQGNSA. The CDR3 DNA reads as TGTGCCAGCAGCTTAGAGAGTAACTATGGCTACACCTTC. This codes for CASSLESNYGYTF.

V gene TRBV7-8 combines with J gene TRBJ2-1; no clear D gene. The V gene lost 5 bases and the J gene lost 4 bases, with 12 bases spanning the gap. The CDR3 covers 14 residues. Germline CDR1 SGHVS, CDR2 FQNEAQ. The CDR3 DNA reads TGTGCCAGCAGCAGCAGGATCGAATACAATGAGCAGTTCTTC. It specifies CASSSRIEYNEQFF.

The CDR3 DNA reads as TGTGCCAGCAGCTTGGCAGGGGGCCGCTCCTACGAGCAGTACTTC. This codes for CASSLAGGRSYEQYF. This chain connects TRBV5-4 to TRBJ2-7; 8 nucleotides match TRBD1. J gave up 0 bases and V 0 bases, and 2 bases lay outside the gene matches. The germline CDR1 and CDR2 sequences are SGHNT and YYREEE (reference sequence). The CDR3 contains 15 residues.

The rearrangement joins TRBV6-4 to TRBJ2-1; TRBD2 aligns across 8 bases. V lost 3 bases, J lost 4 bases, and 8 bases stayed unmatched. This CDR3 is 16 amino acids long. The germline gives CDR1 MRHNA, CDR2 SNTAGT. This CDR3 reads CASSEHAAGEYNEQFF. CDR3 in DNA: TGTGCCAGCAGTGAGCATGCAGCGGGGGAATACAATGAGCAGTTCTTC.

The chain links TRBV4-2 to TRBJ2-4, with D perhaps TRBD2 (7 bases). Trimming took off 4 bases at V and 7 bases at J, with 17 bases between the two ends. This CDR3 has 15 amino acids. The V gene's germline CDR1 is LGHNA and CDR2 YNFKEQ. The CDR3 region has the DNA TGTGCCAGCAGCCCCCTAGGGGGGGCCTCGAACATTCAGTACTTC. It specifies CASSPLGGASNIQYF.